The 11 T cell receptor beta chains in this list originate from one sample, sequenced in a study of blood T cell repertoires in COVID-19. Clones were sequenced by immunoSEQ multiplex PCR, and TCRdb holds only the in-frame ones, with some missing. The table has 85,000 to 95,000 clones, around 87% seen once. Specimen: peripheral blood. These receptors all stem from a human donor with acute or convalescent COVID-19. The donor label of this sample is uncertain.

J is TRBJ2-5 and V is TRBV30; D not certain. Germline CDR1 and CDR2: GTSNPN and SVGIG (reference sequence). The length of the CDR3 is 13 residues. V was cut by 3 bases and J by 0 bases, with 8 bases left in between. CDR3 in amino acids: CAWSPGYQETQYF. The CDR3 DNA sequence: TGTGCCTGGAGCCCCGGGTACCAAGAGACCCAGTACTTC.

V gene TRBV4-3 combines with J gene TRBJ2-3; 11 nucleotides line up with TRBD2. V trimming: 1 base; J trimming: 3 bases; junction bases outside the gene matches: 3. Germline loops: CDR1 LGHNA, CDR2 YSLEER. The CDR3 runs to 16 residues. The CDR3 protein is CASSQGVAGGTDTQYF. CDR3 nucleotides: TGCGCCAGCAGCCAAGGGGTAGCGGGGGGGACAGATACGCAGTATTTT.

The CDR3 coding sequence is TGTGCCAGCAGCTTGGAGGGGGCGGGTTTAGATACGCAGTATTTT. Translated: CASSLEGAGLDTQYF. This chain joins TRBV5-6 and TRBJ2-3; 7 positions agree with TRBD1. Germline V CDR1 and CDR2: SGHDT, YYEEEE. Trimming cost V 0 bases and J 5 bases; bases outside gene matches: 6. The CDR3 extends over 15 amino acids.

The chain uses TRBV5-6 and TRBJ1-3, with a possible D match to TRBD1 (6 bases). Per the germline V gene, CDR1 is SGHDT and CDR2 is YYEEEE. V gave up 4 bases and J gave up 0 bases, with 11 bases separating them. The CDR3 consists of 15 residues. The CDR3 protein is CASSARTASGNTIYF. As DNA, the CDR3 is TGTGCCAGCAGCGCGCGGACAGCCTCTGGAAACACCATATATTTT.

J is TRBJ2-5 and V is TRBV7-8, with D uncertain. V was cut by 8 bases and J by 5 bases, with 15 bases left in between. There are 13 residues in the CDR3. The V gene's germline CDR1 is SGHVS and CDR2 FQNEAQ. In DNA, the CDR3 is TGTGCCAGCGGCCGTATGGCCGGGGAGACCCAGTACTTC. Translation: CASGRMAGETQYF.

This clone was found a few times. J is TRBJ1-5 and V is TRBV6-2 or TRBV6-3; unclear D gene. Deletions cut 4 bases from V and 0 bases from J, with 22 bases between. The CDR3 covers 19 residues. In germline, CDR1 is MNHEY, CDR2 SVGEGT. CDR3: CASSSTQPASRSSNQPQHF. CDR3 coding DNA: TGTGCCAGCAGTTCCACCCAGCCCGCTAGCCGAAGTAGCAATCAGCCCCAGCATTTT.

The chain joins TRBV19 to TRBJ1-5; a possible D gene is TRBD1 (5 bases). With 3 bases removed from V and 4 bases from J, the gap between germline ends came to 13 bases. This CDR3 is built from 15 residues. Germline CDR1 reads LNHDA; CDR2 reads SQIVND (reference sequence). The CDR3 reads CASSIRPTGNQPQHF. The CDR3 DNA reads as TGTGCCAGTAGTATCAGACCAACAGGAAATCAGCCCCAGCATTTT.

The chain recombines TRBV6-5 with TRBJ1-5; D remains unclear. V lost 4 bases, J lost 2 bases, and 15 bases lay in between. Per the germline V gene, CDR1 is MNHEY and CDR2 is SVGAGI. The CDR3 runs 16 residues. The CDR3 region is CASSSRGPEGNQPQHF. The CDR3 coding sequence is TGTGCCAGCAGTTCACGCGGCCCCGAGGGCAATCAGCCCCAGCATTTT.

The V call is TRBV10-2, the J call TRBJ2-4; 13 nucleotides line up with TRBD2. Trimming at V came to 6 bases and at J to 7 bases, leaving 6 bases not matched to a gene. This CDR3 is built from 15 residues. CDR1 and CDR2 from the germline V gene are WSHSY and SAAADI. The CDR3 loop reads CASSLTSGGWNIQYF. CDR3 DNA sequence: TGCGCCAGCAGCCTGACTAGCGGGGGGTGGAACATTCAGTACTTC.

The V and J genes are TRBV7-3 and TRBJ2-5, with 11 bases identical to TRBD2. The V segment lost 1 base and the J segment 3 bases; nucleotides outside the gene matches: 1. The CDR3 spans 15 residues. Per the germline V gene, CDR1 is SGHTA and CDR2 is FQGTGA. CDR3 loop: CASSLMGLAEETQYF. DNA of the CDR3: TGTGCCAGCAGCTTAATGGGACTAGCGGAAGAGACCCAGTACTTC.

The V call is TRBV5-1, the J call TRBJ2-1; 9 nucleotides agree with TRBD1. CDR3 length: 15 amino acids. Germline lookup yields CDR1 SGHRS and CDR2 YFSETQ. With 0 bases clipped from V and 9 bases from J, the junction kept 7 bases outside the gene matches. This chain's CDR3 is CASSLVGTGLSEQFF. CDR3 nucleotides: TGCGCCAGCAGCTTGGTCGGGACAGGGCTCTCTGAGCAGTTCTTC.